This T cell receptor (beta chain) was sequenced during a study of T cell responses to AZD1222 COVID-19 vaccine. The study, taken as a whole, reports: Clonal diversity may have been underestimated, and the donors were mostly white British, with more females than males. Repertoires were collected only later (after the peak T cell response had occurred).

Here immunoSEQ multiplex PCR was the method, and the copy in TCRdb shows in-frame clones only, minus some. The sample shows around 100,000 clones, over 75% of them seen only once. In regard to this clone: Antigen specificity is unknown.

The CDR3 totals 15 residues. V trimming: 4 bases; J trimming: 7 bases; junction bases outside the gene matches: 7. CDR1 is KGHDR, CDR2 SFDVKD, per germline. This TCR was sampled from an adult in good health. V gene TRBV24-1 combines with J gene TRBJ1-4, with 8 bases identical to TRBD1. The sequences come from peripheral blood, collected on day 0 of AZD1222 vaccination. This CDR3 is CATSDPTGEFEKLFF. The CDR3 DNA reads as TGTGCCACCAGTGACCCGACAGGGGAGTTTGAAAAACTGTTTTTT.